This TCR beta chain was sequenced for a study of blood T cell repertoires in COVID-19. As for the study in general: Sites across the United States, Italy and Spain contributed samples from acute and convalescent COVID-19. Sources were T cells, B-cell-depleted T cells, or PBMCs; the material itself was cDNA or gDNA.

The V segment lost 6 bases and the J segment 3 bases; nucleotides outside the gene matches: 6. Germline CDR1 is MNHEY and CDR2 is SVGAGI. The CDR3 loop spans 15 amino acids. Original processing methods: Scientists estimated how many nucleated cells there were by amplifying reference gene primers. Profiling relied on immunoSEQ multiplex PCR, and the TCRdb table lists in-frame clones only, not all of them. D and trimming were read from the DNA, whereas the V and J calls and clone size are those reported in that table. Of about 240,000 clones in the sample, approximately 82% were seen once. The source material was peripheral blood. The receptor comes from a woman younger than 35 with acute or convalescent COVID-19. The V and J genes are TRBV6-5 and TRBJ2-1, with 9 bases aligning to TRBD1. The CDR3 bases are TGTGCCAGCAGGCCCGGGACAGGGAACTACAATGAGCAGTTCTTC. Protein product: CASRPGTGNYNEQFF.